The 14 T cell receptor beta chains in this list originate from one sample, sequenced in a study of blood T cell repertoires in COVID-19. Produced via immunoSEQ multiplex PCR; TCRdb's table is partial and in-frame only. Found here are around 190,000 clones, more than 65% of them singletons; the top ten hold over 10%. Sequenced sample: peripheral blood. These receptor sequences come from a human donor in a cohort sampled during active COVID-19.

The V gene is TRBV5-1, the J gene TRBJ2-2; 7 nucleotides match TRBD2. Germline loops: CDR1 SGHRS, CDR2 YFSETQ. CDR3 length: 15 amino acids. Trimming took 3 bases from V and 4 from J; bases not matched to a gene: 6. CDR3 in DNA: TGCGCCAGCAGCTGGGAGACTAGCAGCACCGGGGAGCTGTTTTTT. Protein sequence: CASSWETSSTGELFF.

CDR3 sequence reads: CASSTAGVTGELFF. CDR3 DNA: TGTGCCAGTAGTACGGCAGGGGTCACCGGGGAGCTGTTTTTT. This rearrangement joins TRBV19 to TRBJ2-2; possible D gene TRBD1, 6 bases. V lost 4 bases and J 4 bases, leaving 10 bases between the germline ends. Germline CDR1 reads LNHDA; CDR2 reads SQIVND (reference sequence). This CDR3 region has 14 residues. Based on the CDR3 plus reference TRBV19 and TRBJ2-2, the full variable domain is DGGITQSPKYLFRKEGQNVTLSCEQNLNHDAMYWYRQDPGQGLRLIYYSQIVNDFQKGDIAEGYSVSREKKESFPLTVTSAQKNPTAFYLCASSTAGVTGELFFGEGSRLTVL.

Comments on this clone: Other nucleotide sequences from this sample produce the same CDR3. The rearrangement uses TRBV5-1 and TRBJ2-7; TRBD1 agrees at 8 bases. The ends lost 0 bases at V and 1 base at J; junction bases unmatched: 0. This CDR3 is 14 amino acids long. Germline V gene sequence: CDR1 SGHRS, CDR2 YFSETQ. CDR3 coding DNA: TGCGCCAGCAGCTTGGGACAGGGGTCCTACGAGCAGTACTTC. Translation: CASSLGQGSYEQYF.

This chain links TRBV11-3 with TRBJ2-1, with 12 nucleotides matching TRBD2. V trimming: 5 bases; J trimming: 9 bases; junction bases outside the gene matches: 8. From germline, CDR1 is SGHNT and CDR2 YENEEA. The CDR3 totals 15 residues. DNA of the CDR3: TGTGCCAGCAGCCCCACGCGACTAGCGGGAGCTGAGCAGTTCTTC. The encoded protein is CASSPTRLAGAEQFF.

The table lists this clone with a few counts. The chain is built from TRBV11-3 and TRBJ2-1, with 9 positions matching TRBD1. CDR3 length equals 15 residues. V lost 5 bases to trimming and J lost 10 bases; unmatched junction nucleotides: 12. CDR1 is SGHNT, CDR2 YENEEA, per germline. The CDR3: CASSETGTGSSEQFF. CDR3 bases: TGTGCCAGCAGCGAAACCGGGACAGGGTCTAGCGAGCAGTTCTTC.

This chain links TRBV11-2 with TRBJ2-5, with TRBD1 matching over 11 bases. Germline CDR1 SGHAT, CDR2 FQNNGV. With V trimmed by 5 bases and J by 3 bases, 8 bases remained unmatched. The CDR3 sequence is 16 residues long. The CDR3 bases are TGTGCCAGCAGCCAACTGCCGGGACAGGGGGAAGAGACCCAGTACTTC. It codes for CASSQLPGQGEETQYF.

CDR3 region: CASSYSWGQVDEQYF. CDR3 DNA sequence: TGTGCCAGCAGTTACTCGTGGGGACAGGTAGACGAGCAGTACTTC. The rearrangement uses TRBV6-5 and TRBJ2-7, with TRBD1 matching over 8 bases. V lost 0 bases to trimming and J lost 5 bases; unmatched junction nucleotides: 6. Germline-derived CDR1 and CDR2 are MNHEY and SVGAGI. This CDR3 contains 15 residues.

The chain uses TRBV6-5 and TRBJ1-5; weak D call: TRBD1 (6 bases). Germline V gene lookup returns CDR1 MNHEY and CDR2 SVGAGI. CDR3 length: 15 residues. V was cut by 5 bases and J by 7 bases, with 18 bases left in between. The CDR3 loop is CASSPQIIRGQPQHF. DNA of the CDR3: TGTGCCAGCAGTCCGCAGATCATCAGGGGCCAGCCCCAGCATTTT.

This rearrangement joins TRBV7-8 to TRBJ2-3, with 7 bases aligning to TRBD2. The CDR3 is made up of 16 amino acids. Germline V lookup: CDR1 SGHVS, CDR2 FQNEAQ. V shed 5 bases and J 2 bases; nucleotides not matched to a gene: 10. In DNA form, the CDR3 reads TGTGCCAGCAGCCGGGCTCAGCGGGAAGACACAGATACGCAGTATTTT. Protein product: CASSRAQREDTDTQYF.

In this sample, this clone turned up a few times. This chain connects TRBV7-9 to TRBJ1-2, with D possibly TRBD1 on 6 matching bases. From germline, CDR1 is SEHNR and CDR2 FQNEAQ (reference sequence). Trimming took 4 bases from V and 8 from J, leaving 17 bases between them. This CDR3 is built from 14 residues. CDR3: CASSYAGTPFGYTF. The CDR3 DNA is TGTGCCAGCAGCTACGCCGGGACACCTTTCGGCTACACCTTC.

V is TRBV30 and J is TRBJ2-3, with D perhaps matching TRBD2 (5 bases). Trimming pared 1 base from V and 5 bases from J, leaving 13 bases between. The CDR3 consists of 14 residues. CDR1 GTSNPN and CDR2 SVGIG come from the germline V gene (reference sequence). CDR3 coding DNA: TGTGCCTGGAGTGCGGGGAGTGGAGAAGATACGCAGTATTTT. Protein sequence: CAWSAGSGEDTQYF.

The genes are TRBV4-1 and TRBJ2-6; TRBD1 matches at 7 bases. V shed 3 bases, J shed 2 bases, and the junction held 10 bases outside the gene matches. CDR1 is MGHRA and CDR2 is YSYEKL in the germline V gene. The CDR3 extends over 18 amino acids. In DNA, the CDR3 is TGCGCCAGCAGCCACCTACCAGGGGGTTCAACTGGGGCCAACGTCCTGACTTTC. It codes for CASSHLPGGSTGANVLTF.

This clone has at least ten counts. CDR3 nucleotides: TGTGCCAGCAGCCACACAGGTTCAGGACAGTTCTTC. Amino acid sequence: CASSHTGSGQFF. The V gene is TRBV3-1 (or the pseudogene TRBV3-2), the J gene TRBJ2-1; D may be TRBD1 (5 bases). Trimming shortened V by 3 bases and J by 13 bases, and 13 bases separated the two germline ends. The CDR3 covers 12 residues. Germline lookup yields CDR1 LGHDT and CDR2 YNNKEL (reference sequence).

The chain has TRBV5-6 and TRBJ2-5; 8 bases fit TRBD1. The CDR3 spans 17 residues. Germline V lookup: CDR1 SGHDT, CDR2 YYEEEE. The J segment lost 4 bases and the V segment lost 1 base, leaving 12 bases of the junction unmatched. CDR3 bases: TGTGCCAGCAGCTTGTTAGGCAGGGGGCGAGGTATAGAGACCCAGTACTTC. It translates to CASSLLGRGRGIETQYF. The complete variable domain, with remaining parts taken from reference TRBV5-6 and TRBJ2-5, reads DAGVTQSPTHLIKTRGQQVTLRCSPKSGHDTVSWYQQALGQGPQFIFQYYEEEERQRGNFPDRFSGHQFPNYSSELNVNALLLGDSALYLCASSLLGRGRGIETQYFGPGTRLLVL.